This TCR beta chain was identified in a study of T cell repertoires in cytomegalovirus infection. This clonotype appeared many times. What it binds is not known. CDR3 length: 13 amino acids. V lost 5 bases to trimming and J lost 5 bases, with 10 bases between them. Germline CDR1 and CDR2: MNHNS and SASEGT. TCRdb reanalysed the reads using MiXCR and keeps one entry per CDR3 protein. The sample shows about 130,000 distinct CDR3 sequences, about 10% of them seen only once. General study findings and limits: The cumulative frequency of public TCR beta families distinguished individuals who carried CMV together with the relevant HLA.

The chain is built from TRBV6-1 and TRBJ2-1; TRBD2 is a possible D gene (6 bases). The sequencing input was PBMCs. This clonotype was sampled from a human donor in good health (CMV status not recorded). Some clones in this sample may be carry-over from other donors' samples. The CDR3 DNA reads TGTGCCAGCAGTTACCGGGAGAACAATGAGCAGTTCTTC. Translated: CASSYRENNEQFF.